These 29 T cell receptor beta chains were sequenced from one sample in a study of blood T cell repertoires in COVID-19 (dated by TCRdb to 2019 to 2021). The library was prepared using the immunoSEQ multiplex PCR assay. The table comes from immuneACCESS by way of TCRdb, which keeps in-frame sequences with V and J called. Part of the clones is missing from these tables; in studies checked, under half for an unresolved V gene and the rest for unknown reasons. The sample profile shows about half a million clones; roughly 89% of them were found once. The ten largest clones add up to roughly 1% of the sample. Sequencing was performed on peripheral blood. The receptors stem from a man in his late teens or twenties with COVID-19, enrolled during active disease.

V gene TRBV4-1 combines with J gene TRBJ1-2; 9 bases map to TRBD1. This CDR3 contains 16 residues. Unmatched junction bases numbered 6, after V lost 0 bases and J lost 4 bases. CDR1 and CDR2 (germline): MGHRA, YSYEKL. The CDR3 here is CASSQELDRGGYGYTF. DNA for the CDR3: TGCGCCAGCAGCCAAGAGTTGGACAGGGGAGGCTATGGCTACACCTTC.

The rearrangement links TRBV7-2 to TRBJ1-4, with 8 bases aligning to TRBD1. CDR3 length: 15 residues. The germline V gene encodes CDR1 SGHTA and CDR2 FQGNSA. V lost 5 bases and J lost 7; bases outside the gene matches: 9. The CDR3 region has the DNA TGTGCCAGCAGCCCATCGCGACAGGGGATTGAAAAACTGTTTTTT. Amino acid sequence: CASSPSRQGIEKLFF.

As to this clone: This sample also contains other DNA sequences that code for the same CDR3. The V gene is TRBV6-5, the J gene TRBJ2-5; D call uncertain. Germline-derived CDR1 and CDR2 are MNHEY and SVGAGI. Trimming stripped 5 bases from V and 2 bases from J, with 9 bases between. The CDR3 spans 13 residues. CDR3 nucleotides: TGTGCCAGCAGTCGTACAGTACAAGAGACCCAGTACTTC. Its translation: CASSRTVQETQYF.

The chain is built from TRBV6-1 and TRBJ1-3; D is unresolved. The CDR3 runs 13 residues. Trimming took off 2 bases at V and 7 bases at J, with 9 bases between the two ends. CDR1 and CDR2 (germline): MNHNS, SASEGT. CDR3 in amino acids: CASSEIGWNTIYF. The DNA for the CDR3 is TGTGCCAGCAGTGAAATCGGTTGGAACACCATATATTTT.

The table lists this clone with a count of one. The chain recombines TRBV15 with TRBJ2-2; 7 nucleotides line up with TRBD2. Germline lookup yields CDR1 LNHNV and CDR2 YYDKDF (reference sequence). There are 14 residues in the CDR3. Trimming took 2 bases from V and 5 from J; bases not matched to a gene: 2. The CDR3 protein is CATSRLAETGELFF. As DNA, the CDR3 is TGTGCCACCAGCAGACTAGCGGAAACCGGGGAGCTGTTTTTT. The full variable domain, rest sourced from reference TRBV15 and TRBJ2-2, is DAMVIQNPRYQVTQFGKPVTLSCSQTLNHNVMYWYQQKSSQAPKLLFHYYDKDFNNEADTPDNFQSRRPNTSFCFLDIRSPGLGDTAMYLCATSRLAETGELFFGEGSRLTVL.

The chain carries TRBV27 and TRBJ2-7; 12 bases align to TRBD2. Unmatched junction bases numbered 11, after V lost 6 bases and J lost 2 bases. Looked up from germline, CDR1 is MNHEY and CDR2 is SMNVEV (reference sequence). This CDR3 spans 17 amino acids. The CDR3 sequence is CASSRRSLAGGAYEQYF. The CDR3 DNA is TGTGCCAGCAGCCGACGGTCCCTAGCGGGAGGGGCCTACGAGCAGTACTTC.

The chain joins TRBV11-3 to TRBJ2-5; 15 bases line up with TRBD2. Trimming removed 5 bases from V and 4 bases from J; junction bases left unmatched: 5. Per the germline V gene, CDR1 is SGHNT and CDR2 is YENEEA. This CDR3 is built from 16 residues. The CDR3 DNA is TGTGCCAGCAGCGAAGGACTAGCGGGAGGGGGAGAGACCCAGTACTTC. It is translated as CASSEGLAGGGETQYF.

The chain links TRBV6-5 to TRBJ1-5; D is ambiguous. The germline V gene has CDR1 MNHEY and CDR2 SVGAGI. The V end lost 6 bases, the J end lost 6 bases, and 12 bases lay between the germline ends. This CDR3 is 13 amino acids long. This chain's CDR3 is CASSGGWGQPQHF. DNA for the CDR3: TGTGCCAGCAGCGGCGGGTGGGGTCAGCCCCAGCATTTT.

The rearrangement joins TRBV7-9 to TRBJ2-7, with 9 positions matching TRBD2. The CDR3 totals 13 residues. The ends lost 7 bases at V and 6 bases at J; junction bases unmatched: 7. Germline CDR1 reads SEHNR; CDR2 reads FQNEAQ (reference sequence). This chain's CDR3 is CASKPGLAPEQYF. The DNA of the CDR3 is TGTGCCAGCAAGCCGGGACTAGCCCCCGAGCAGTACTTC.

This clone has a single count. The chain combines TRBV13 with TRBJ1-1; D not resolved. Looked up from germline, CDR1 is PRHDT and CDR2 is FYEKMQ (reference sequence). V dropped 2 bases and J dropped 4 bases, with 11 bases sitting between them. The CDR3 is 14 amino acids. CDR3 region: CASSLPYGSTEAFF. As DNA, the CDR3 is TGTGCCAGCAGCTTACCATATGGGAGCACTGAAGCTTTCTTT.

The chain has TRBV29-1 and TRBJ2-3; D is possibly TRBD2 (5 bases). CDR1 is SQVTM and CDR2 is ANQGSEA in the germline V gene. The V gene lost 8 bases and the J gene lost 5 bases, with 17 bases spanning the gap. The CDR3 length is 13 residues. The CDR3 region is CSTGGLGIDTQYF. The CDR3 DNA is TGCAGCACTGGCGGACTGGGTATAGATACGCAGTATTTT.

The rearrangement uses TRBV6-5 and TRBJ2-1; the D is unclear. The V gene lost 6 bases and the J gene lost 4 bases, with 13 bases spanning the gap. This CDR3 has 14 residues. The germline V gene has CDR1 MNHEY and CDR2 SVGAGI. CDR3 protein: CASSPTSAYNEQFF. For the CDR3, the DNA is TGTGCCAGCAGCCCCACGAGCGCATACAATGAGCAGTTCTTC.

The chain carries TRBV29-1 and TRBJ1-1; D unresolved. Deletions cut 4 bases from V and 3 bases from J, with 9 bases between. Germline loops: CDR1 SQVTM, CDR2 ANQGSEA. CDR3 length equals 12 residues. DNA of the CDR3: TGCAGCGTTGGGAGGGAGTACACTGAAGCTTTCTTT. Protein product: CSVGREYTEAFF.

The rearrangement uses TRBV7-9 and TRBJ2-1; no clear D. The ends were cut back, 5 bases at V and 0 bases at J, with 5 bases in the middle. The CDR3 extends over 13 amino acids. CDR1 is SEHNR and CDR2 is FQNEAQ in the germline V gene (reference sequence). The CDR3 DNA follows: TGTGCCAGCAGCCCCCTCTCCTACAATGAGCAGTTCTTC. This gives the protein CASSPLSYNEQFF.

This clone has only a few counts. V and J are TRBV10-2 and TRBJ2-5, with D possibly TRBD1 on 6 matching bases. The V end lost 8 bases, the J end lost 4 bases, and 11 bases lay between the germline ends. In germline, CDR1 is WSHSY, CDR2 SAAADI. The CDR3 runs 12 residues. DNA for the CDR3: TGCGCCAGCGGCCCCAGGGGAGAGACCCAGTACTTC. Protein sequence: CASGPRGETQYF.

This clone has a handful of counts. The chain recombines TRBV11-2 with TRBJ1-3, with D possibly being TRBD1 (5 bases). CDR3 length: 13 amino acids. V shed 0 bases and J shed 5 bases, with 5 bases lying between them. Germline loops: CDR1 SGHAT, CDR2 FQNNGV. The CDR3 region is CASSLEGRNTIYF. CDR3 nucleotides: TGTGCCAGCAGCTTAGAGGGGCGAAACACCATATATTTT.

This CDR3 is CASSFRLAGGELFF. The DNA of the CDR3 is TGTGCCAGCAGTTTTCGACTAGCGGGAGGGGAGCTGTTTTTT. This chain joins TRBV27 and TRBJ2-2, with TRBD2 matching 11 bases. V lost 3 bases and J lost 8; bases outside the gene matches: 2. The CDR3 consists of 14 residues. Germline-derived CDR1 and CDR2 are MNHEY and SMNVEV (reference sequence).

A single count supports this clone. The genes are TRBV7-9 and TRBJ2-1, with D perhaps TRBD2 (5 bases). This CDR3 has 13 amino acids. Germline CDR1 SEHNR, CDR2 FQNEAQ (reference sequence). V lost 4 bases and J 14 bases, leaving 18 bases between the germline ends. In DNA form, the CDR3 reads TGTGCCAGCAGCTCGACACCCGGAAAGGAGGAGTTCTTC. Translated, it gives CASSSTPGKEEFF.

The rearrangement links TRBV2 to TRBJ2-4, with TRBD2 identical over 9 bases. With 6 bases clipped from V and 4 bases from J, the junction kept 7 bases outside the gene matches. Germline V CDR1 and CDR2: SNHLY, FYNNEI. CDR3 length: 15 residues. The CDR3 bases are TGTGCCAGCAGGGGAGCGGGAGGAGGGAAAAACATTCAGTACTTC. As protein: CASRGAGGGKNIQYF.

In this sample, this clone turned up once. This chain links TRBV13 with TRBJ1-2; the D gene is possibly TRBD1 (6 bases). Per germline, CDR1 PRHDT and CDR2 FYEKMQ (reference sequence). CDR3 length: 12 amino acids. The ends were cut back, 5 bases at V and 7 bases at J, with 11 bases in the middle. CDR3 sequence: CASSLGGLGYTF. The CDR3 DNA is TGTGCCAGCAGCCTCGGGGGGCTTGGCTACACCTTC.

The CDR3 nucleotides read TGCGCCAGCAGCCCGGGACTAGTGGGGACCGGGGAGCTGTTTTTT. Amino acids: CASSPGLVGTGELFF. The chain carries TRBV5-1 and TRBJ2-2, with 8 bases aligning to TRBD2. The junction had 7 bases not matched to a gene; V was cut back by 4 bases and J by 5 bases. The CDR3 spans 15 residues. Looked up from germline, CDR1 is SGHRS and CDR2 is YFSETQ.

The CDR3 nucleotides read TGTGCCAGCAGCTTACAGGGAGCGGGAGGGCCCTTAGATACGCAGTATTTT. It encodes CASSLQGAGGPLDTQYF. The chain uses TRBV7-3 and TRBJ2-3; 10 bases agree with TRBD2. The CDR3 covers 17 residues. Germline-derived CDR1 and CDR2 are SGHTA and FQGTGA. The trim removed 2 bases at V and 5 bases at J, leaving 10 bases unmatched.

This clone was seen a single time. This rearrangement joins TRBV5-1 to TRBJ2-3, with 10 nucleotides matching TRBD1. The germline CDR1 and CDR2 sequences are SGHRS and YFSETQ. There are 15 residues in the CDR3. V gave up 4 bases and J gave up 3 bases; unmatched junction bases: 5. CDR3 sequence: CASSHPGQGTDTQYF. CDR3 coding DNA: TGCGCCAGCAGCCACCCGGGACAGGGGACAGATACGCAGTATTTT.

The gene calls are TRBV24-1 and TRBJ2-1; no definite D call. Germline values: CDR1 KGHDR, CDR2 SFDVKD. The CDR3 runs 14 residues. Trimming cost V 3 bases and J 3 bases, with 8 bases left between them. CDR3 in DNA: TGTGCCACCAGTGATGGGCCTAACTACAATGAGCAGTTCTTC. It is translated as CATSDGPNYNEQFF.

The rearrangement joins TRBV27 to TRBJ1-5; TRBD1 matches at 7 bases. With V trimmed by 4 bases and J by 0 bases, 12 bases remained unmatched. Per germline, CDR1 MNHEY and CDR2 SMNVEV (reference sequence). The CDR3 runs 18 residues. CDR3 sequence reads: CASSSSGTATYSNQPQHF. The CDR3 nucleotides are TGTGCCAGCAGTTCCTCCGGGACAGCGACTTATAGCAATCAGCCCCAGCATTTT.

This chain uses TRBV10-1 with TRBJ2-1; 9 bases are a match to TRBD2. Germline CDR1 is WNHNN and CDR2 is SYGVQD (reference sequence). The CDR3 is 15 residues long. Trimming removed 3 bases from V and 7 bases from J; junction bases left unmatched: 7. In DNA form, the CDR3 reads TGCGCCAGCAGTGAATCGGCGGGAGGGAAAAATGAGCAGTTCTTC. Encoded protein: CASSESAGGKNEQFF.

The chain employs TRBV3-1 (or the pseudogene TRBV3-2) and TRBJ2-3; 10 nucleotides align to TRBD1. The CDR3 is made up of 15 amino acids. CDR1 is LGHDT, CDR2 YNNKEL, per germline (reference sequence). With V trimmed by 5 bases and J by 4 bases, 6 bases remained unmatched. CDR3 sequence: CASSSRDRGSDTQYF. For the CDR3, the DNA is TGTGCCAGCAGCTCCCGGGACAGGGGATCAGATACGCAGTATTTT.

This chain uses TRBV6-2 or TRBV6-3 with TRBJ2-1, with 10 bases fitting TRBD2. CDR3 size: 18 residues. J lost 8 bases, V lost 0 bases, and 13 bases had no gene match. The germline gives CDR1 MNHEY, CDR2 SVGEGT. The CDR3 loop is CASSYSPRTSGPRYEQFF. DNA for the CDR3: TGTGCCAGCAGTTACTCTCCTCGGACTAGCGGTCCACGCTATGAGCAGTTCTTC.

V gene TRBV7-9 combines with J gene TRBJ2-1; 7 nucleotides line up with TRBD2. CDR1 SEHNR and CDR2 FQNEAQ come from the germline V gene (reference sequence). The CDR3 consists of 19 residues. The junction had 19 bases not matched to a gene; V was cut back by 5 bases and J by 3 bases. CDR3 region: CASSHARKDAGENYNEQFF. CDR3 DNA sequence: TGTGCCAGCAGCCACGCACGGAAAGATGCGGGAGAAAACTACAATGAGCAGTTCTTC.